This T cell receptor beta chain comes out of a study of T cell repertoires in cytomegalovirus infection. The CDR3 length is 15 residues. The V gene's germline CDR1 is SGHTA and CDR2 FQGTGA. As concerns this clonotype: Antigen: not known. A single base separates this from a much larger clone, so it may be a read error.

TCRdb ran MiXCR on the reads and lists one entry per CDR3 protein. The sample has about 830,000 distinct CDR3 sequences, over 25% seen once. Study-wide points: The response measured ex vivo was dominated by TCR beta clonotypes (HLA-C-restricted and CMV-specific).

The chain employs TRBV7-3 and TRBJ1-4; TRBD1 aligns across 8 bases. The source was cultured CD8+ T cells from PBMCs, collected from culture after CMV antigen stimulation. The receptor was derived from a human donor in good health (CMV status not recorded). Some clones in this sample may be carry-over from other donors' samples. This CDR3 reads CSSSPRQGPNEKLFF. The CDR3 DNA reads as TGTTCCAGCAGCCCTCGACAGGGGCCTAATGAAAAACTGTTTTTT.